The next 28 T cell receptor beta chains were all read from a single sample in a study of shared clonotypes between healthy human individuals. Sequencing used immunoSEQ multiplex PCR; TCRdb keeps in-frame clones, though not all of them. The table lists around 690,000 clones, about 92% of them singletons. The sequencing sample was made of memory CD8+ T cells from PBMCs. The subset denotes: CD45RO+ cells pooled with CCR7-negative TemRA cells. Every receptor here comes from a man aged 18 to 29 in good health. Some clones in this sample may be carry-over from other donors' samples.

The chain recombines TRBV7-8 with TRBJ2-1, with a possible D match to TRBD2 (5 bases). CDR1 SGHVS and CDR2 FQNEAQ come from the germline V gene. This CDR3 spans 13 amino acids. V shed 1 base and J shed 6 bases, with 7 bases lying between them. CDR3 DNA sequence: TGTGCCAGCAGCTTAGGAGGGCTCAATGAGCAGTTCTTC. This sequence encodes CASSLGGLNEQFF.

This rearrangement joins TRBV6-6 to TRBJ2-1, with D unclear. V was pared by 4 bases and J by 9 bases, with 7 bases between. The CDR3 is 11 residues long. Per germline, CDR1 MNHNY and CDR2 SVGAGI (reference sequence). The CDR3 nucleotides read TGTGCCAGCAGTTCCGTGGGTGAGCAGTTCTTC. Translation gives CASSSVGEQFF.

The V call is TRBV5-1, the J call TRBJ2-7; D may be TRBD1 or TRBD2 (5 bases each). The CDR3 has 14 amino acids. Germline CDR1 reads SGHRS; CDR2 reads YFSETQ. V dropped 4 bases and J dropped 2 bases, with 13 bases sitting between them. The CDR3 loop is CASSPGTLTYEQYF. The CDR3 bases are TGCGCCAGCAGCCCGGGGACCCTTACCTACGAGCAGTACTTC. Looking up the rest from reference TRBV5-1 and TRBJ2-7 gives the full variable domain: KAGVTQTPRYLIKTRGQQVTLSCSPISGHRSVSWYQQTPGQGLQFLFEYFSETQRNKGNFPGRFSGRQFSNSRSEMNVSTLELGDSALYLCASSPGTLTYEQYFGPGTRLTVT.

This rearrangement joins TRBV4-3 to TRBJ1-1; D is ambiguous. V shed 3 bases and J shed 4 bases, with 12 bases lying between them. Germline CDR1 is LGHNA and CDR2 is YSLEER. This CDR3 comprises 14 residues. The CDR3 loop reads CASSQLTATTEAFF. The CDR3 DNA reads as TGCGCCAGCAGCCAGCTGACCGCCACCACTGAAGCTTTCTTT.

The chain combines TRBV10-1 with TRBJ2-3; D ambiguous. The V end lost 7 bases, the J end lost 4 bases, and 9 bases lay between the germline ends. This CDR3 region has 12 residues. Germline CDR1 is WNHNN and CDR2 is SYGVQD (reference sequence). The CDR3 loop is CASIKGPDTQYF. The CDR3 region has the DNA TGCGCCAGCATAAAGGGCCCAGATACGCAGTATTTT.

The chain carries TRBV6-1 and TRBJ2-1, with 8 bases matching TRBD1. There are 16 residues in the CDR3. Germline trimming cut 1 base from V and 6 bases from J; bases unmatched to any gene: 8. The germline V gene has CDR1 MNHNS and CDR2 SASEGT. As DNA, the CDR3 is TGTGCCAGCAGTGAAGGCCGGACAGGGAGGCTCAATGAGCAGTTCTTC. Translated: CASSEGRTGRLNEQFF.

The CDR3: CASSAKDGVDTEAFF. In nucleotides, the CDR3 is TGTGCCAGCAGCGCAAAGGACGGGGTGGACACTGAAGCTTTCTTT. The genes are TRBV9 and TRBJ1-1, with D unresolved. CDR3 length equals 15 residues. Trimming removed 3 bases from V and 3 bases from J, with 15 bases in between. Germline values: CDR1 SGDLS, CDR2 YYNGEE.

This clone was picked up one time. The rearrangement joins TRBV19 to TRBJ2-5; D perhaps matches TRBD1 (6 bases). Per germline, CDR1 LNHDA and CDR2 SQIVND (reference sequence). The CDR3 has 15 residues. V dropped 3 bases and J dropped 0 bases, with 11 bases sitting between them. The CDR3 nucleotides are TGTGCCAGTAGTATCGACAGGATAAACCAAGAGACCCAGTACTTC. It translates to CASSIDRINQETQYF.

In DNA, the CDR3 is TGTGCCAGCCAAGAGGGCCTATACTACAATGAGCAGTTCTTC. This codes for CASQEGLYYNEQFF. The rearrangement joins TRBV7-9 to TRBJ2-1, with D possibly being TRBD2 (5 bases). The CDR3 length is 14 residues. The V end was cut by 8 bases, the J end by 3 bases, with 14 bases between. CDR1 is SEHNR and CDR2 is FQNEAQ in the germline V gene (reference sequence). Drawing the rest from reference TRBV7-9 and TRBJ2-1, the complete variable domain is DTGVSQNPRHKITKRGQNVTFRCDPISEHNRLYWYRQTLGQGPEFLTYFQNEAQLEKSRLLSDRFSAERPKGSFSTLEIQRTEQGDSAMYLCASQEGLYYNEQFFGPGTRLTVL.

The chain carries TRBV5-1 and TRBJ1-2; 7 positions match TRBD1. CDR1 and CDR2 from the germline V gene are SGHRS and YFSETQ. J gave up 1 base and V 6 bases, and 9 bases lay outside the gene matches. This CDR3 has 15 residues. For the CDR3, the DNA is TGCGCCAGCAAGCATTTGACAGGGAATAACTATGGCTACACCTTC. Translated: CASKHLTGNNYGYTF. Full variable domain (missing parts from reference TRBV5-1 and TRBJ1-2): KAGVTQTPRYLIKTRGQQVTLSCSPISGHRSVSWYQQTPGQGLQFLFEYFSETQRNKGNFPGRFSGRQFSNSRSEMNVSTLELGDSALYLCASKHLTGNNYGYTFGSGTRLTVV.

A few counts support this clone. The DNA of the CDR3 is TGTGCCAGCAGTTTGCAAGGGGGACGTACTGAAGCTTTCTTT. As protein: CASSLQGGRTEAFF. The V and J genes are TRBV28 and TRBJ1-1; maybe TRBD1 (6 bases). Looked up from germline, CDR1 is MDHEN and CDR2 is SYDVKM. The CDR3 consists of 14 residues. Trimming stripped 3 bases from V and 5 bases from J, with 13 bases between.

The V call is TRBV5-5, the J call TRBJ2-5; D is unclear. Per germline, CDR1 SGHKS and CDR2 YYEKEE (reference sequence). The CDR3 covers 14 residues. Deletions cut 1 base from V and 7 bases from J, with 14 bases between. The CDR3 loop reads CASSLWDKSGTQYF. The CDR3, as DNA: TGTGCCAGCAGCTTGTGGGATAAGTCTGGGACCCAGTACTTC.

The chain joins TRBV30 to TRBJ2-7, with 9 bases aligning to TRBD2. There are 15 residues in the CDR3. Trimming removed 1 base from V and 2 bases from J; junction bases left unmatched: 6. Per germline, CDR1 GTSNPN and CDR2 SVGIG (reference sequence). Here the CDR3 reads CAWSEGAGGTYEQYF. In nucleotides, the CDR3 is TGTGCCTGGAGTGAAGGCGCGGGAGGGACCTACGAGCAGTACTTC.

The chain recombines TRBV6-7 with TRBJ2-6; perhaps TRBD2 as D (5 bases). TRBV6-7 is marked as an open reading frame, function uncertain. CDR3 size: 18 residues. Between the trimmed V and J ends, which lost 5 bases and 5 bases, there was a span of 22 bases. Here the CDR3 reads CASSSRRRLQSRANVLTF. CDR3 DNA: TGTGCCAGCAGTAGCAGGAGGCGTTTACAAAGTCGGGCCAACGTCCTGACTTTC.

This CDR3 reads CASSPRQGPGETQYF. CDR3 bases: TGTGCCAGCAGCCCCAGACAGGGACCGGGAGAGACCCAGTACTTC. The V and J genes are TRBV7-8 and TRBJ2-5; TRBD1 agrees at 7 bases. The CDR3 has 15 amino acids. V trimming: 5 bases; J trimming: 4 bases; junction bases outside the gene matches: 10. In germline, CDR1 is SGHVS, CDR2 FQNEAQ.

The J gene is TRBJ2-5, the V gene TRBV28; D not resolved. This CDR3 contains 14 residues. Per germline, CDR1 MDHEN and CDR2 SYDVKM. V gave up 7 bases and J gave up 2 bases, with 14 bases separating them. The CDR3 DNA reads TGTGCCAGCACTCCGGACCTGGGACAAGAGACCCAGTACTTC. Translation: CASTPDLGQETQYF.

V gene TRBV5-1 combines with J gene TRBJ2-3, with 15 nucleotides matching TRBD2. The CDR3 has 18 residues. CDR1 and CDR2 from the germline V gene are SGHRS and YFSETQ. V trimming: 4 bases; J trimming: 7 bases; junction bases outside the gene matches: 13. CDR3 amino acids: CASSTGLAGGVAQNTQYF. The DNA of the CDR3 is TGCGCCAGCAGCACCGGACTAGCGGGAGGGGTAGCACAAAATACGCAGTATTTT.

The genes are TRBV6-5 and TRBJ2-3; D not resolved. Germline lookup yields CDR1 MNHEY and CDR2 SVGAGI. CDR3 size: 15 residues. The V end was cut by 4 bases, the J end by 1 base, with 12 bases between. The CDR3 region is CASSSLGFGTDTQYF. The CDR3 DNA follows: TGTGCCAGCAGTTCCCTAGGTTTCGGCACAGATACGCAGTATTTT.

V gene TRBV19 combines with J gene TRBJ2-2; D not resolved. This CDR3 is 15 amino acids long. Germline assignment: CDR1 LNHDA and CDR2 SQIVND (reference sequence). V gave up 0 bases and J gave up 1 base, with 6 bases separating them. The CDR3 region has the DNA TGTGCCAGTAGTATAGAGGGATTGAACACCGGGGAGCTGTTTTTT. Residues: CASSIEGLNTGELFF.

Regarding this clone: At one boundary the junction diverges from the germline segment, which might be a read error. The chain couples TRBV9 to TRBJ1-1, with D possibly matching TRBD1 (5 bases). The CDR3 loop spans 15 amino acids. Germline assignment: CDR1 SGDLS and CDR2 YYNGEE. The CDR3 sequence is CASSEPLDMNAEAFF. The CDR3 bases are TGTGCCAGCAGCGAGCCCCTGGACATGAACGCTGAAGCTTTCTTT.

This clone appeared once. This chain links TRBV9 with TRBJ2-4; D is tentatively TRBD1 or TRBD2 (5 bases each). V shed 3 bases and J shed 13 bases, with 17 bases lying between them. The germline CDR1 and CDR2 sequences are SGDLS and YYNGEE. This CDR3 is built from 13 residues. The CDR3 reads CASSAARDPTQYF. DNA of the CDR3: TGTGCCAGCAGCGCAGCCCGGGACCCGACGCAGTACTTC. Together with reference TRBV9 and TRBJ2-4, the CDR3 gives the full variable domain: DSGVTQTPKHLITATGQRVTLRCSPRSGDLSVYWYQQSLDQGLQFLIQYYNGEERAKGNILERFSAQQFPDLHSELNLSSLELGDSALYFCASSAARDPTQYFGAGTRLSVL.

Here the CDR3 DNA reads TGTGCCAGCAGCGTAGTCACGGATAACACCGGGGAGCTGTTTTTT. Amino acids: CASSVVTDNTGELFF. The gene calls are TRBV9 and TRBJ2-2; D gene uncertain. The CDR3 has 15 residues. CDR1 is SGDLS and CDR2 is YYNGEE in the germline V gene. Trimming shortened V by 0 bases and J by 2 bases, and 8 bases separated the two germline ends.

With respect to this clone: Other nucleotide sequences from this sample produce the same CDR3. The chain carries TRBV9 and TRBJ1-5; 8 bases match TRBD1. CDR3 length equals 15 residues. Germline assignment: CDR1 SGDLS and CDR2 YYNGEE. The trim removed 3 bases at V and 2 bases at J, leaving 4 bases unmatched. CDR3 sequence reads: CASSETGAGNQPQHF. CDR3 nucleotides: TGTGCCAGCAGCGAGACAGGGGCGGGCAATCAGCCCCAGCATTTT.

The CDR3 here is CASSPGGPYNEQFF. In nucleotides, the CDR3 is TGTGCCAGCAGCCCAGGAGGCCCGTACAATGAGCAGTTCTTC. This chain uses TRBV7-9 with TRBJ2-1; TRBD2 is a possible D gene (5 bases). Per germline, CDR1 SEHNR and CDR2 FQNEAQ (reference sequence). CDR3 size: 14 residues. With 5 bases removed from V and 4 bases from J, the gap between germline ends came to 12 bases. Supplemented by reference TRBV7-9 and TRBJ2-1, the full variable domain reads DTGVSQNPRHKITKRGQNVTFRCDPISEHNRLYWYRQTLGQGPEFLTYFQNEAQLEKSRLLSDRFSAERPKGSFSTLEIQRTEQGDSAMYLCASSPGGPYNEQFFGPGTRLTVL.

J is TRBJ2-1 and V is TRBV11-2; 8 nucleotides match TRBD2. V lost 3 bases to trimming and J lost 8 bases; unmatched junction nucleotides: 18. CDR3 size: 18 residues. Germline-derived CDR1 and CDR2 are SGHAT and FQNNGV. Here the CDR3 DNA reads TGTGCCAGCAGCTTCCCCACCCCGGTCCAGCGGGAGTCCCATGAGCAGTTCTTC. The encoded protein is CASSFPTPVQRESHEQFF.

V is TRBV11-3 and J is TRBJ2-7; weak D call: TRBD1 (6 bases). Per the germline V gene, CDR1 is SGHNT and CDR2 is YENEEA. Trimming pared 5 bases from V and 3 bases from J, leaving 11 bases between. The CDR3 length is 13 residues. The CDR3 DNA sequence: TGTGCCAGCAGCCCCAGGGGCAACTACGAGCAGTACTTC. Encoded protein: CASSPRGNYEQYF. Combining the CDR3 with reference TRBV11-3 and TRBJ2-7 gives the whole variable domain EAGVVQSPRYKIIEKKQPVAFWCNPISGHNTLYWYLQNLGQGPELLIRYENEEAVDDSQLPKDRFSAERLKGVDSTLKIQPAELGDSAVYLCASSPRGNYEQYFGPGTRLTVT.

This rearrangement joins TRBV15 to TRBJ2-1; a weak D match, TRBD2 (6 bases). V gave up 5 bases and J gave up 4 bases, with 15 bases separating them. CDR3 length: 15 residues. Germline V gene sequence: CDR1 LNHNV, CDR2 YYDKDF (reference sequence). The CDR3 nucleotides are TGTGCCACCAGCTCGACCGGGAGTCGGTACAATGAGCAGTTCTTC. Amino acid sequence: CATSSTGSRYNEQFF.

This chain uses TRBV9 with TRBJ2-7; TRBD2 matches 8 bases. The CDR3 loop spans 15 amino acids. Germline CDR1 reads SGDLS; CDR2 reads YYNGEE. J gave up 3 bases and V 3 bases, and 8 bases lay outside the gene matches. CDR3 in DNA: TGTGCCAGCAGCGGAGGGGGTGCGGGAGGCTACGAGCAGTACTTC. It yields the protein CASSGGGAGGYEQYF.